This TCR beta chain was profiled in a study of monozygotic twins with inflammatory bowel disease (dated 2019 in TCRdb). Looking at the study overall: In total, roughly 28 monozygotic twin pairs made up the full study: 19 Danish pairs, all IBD-discordant, plus nine German pairs, of which four were IBD-concordant and five were IBD-discordant. Each individual had, on average, about 151 000 unique TCRalpha sequences and 181 000 unique TCRbeta sequences available for analysis. The search for disease-associated traits relied mainly on comparing IBD patients with their genetically identical healthy co-twins within discordant pairs. Paper-wide results and their limitations: Repertoire similarity did not differ between concordant and discordant twins, which could be due to limited statistical power. Different T cell subtypes could not be distinguished in the analysis. No single strong signal or clonotype linked to IBD turned up in the results, so the idea that one exists was not supported. Background noise and inter-individual variability may have been introduced into the repertoires by the differing immunosuppressive treatments among patients. Compared with healthy twins, IBD patients had fewer clonotypes in common with other individuals, a difference most pronounced in patients showing signs of disease activity. A decrease in TCRbeta repertoire diversity, as measured by inverse Simpson index, was observed in IBD patients compared with their healthy co-twins.

Its CDR3 holds 12 amino acids, cysteine through phenylalanine. The nucleotide record is missing. According to the germline V gene, CDR1 reads SQVTM and CDR2 reads ANQGSEA. From each donor, an approximately 2.4 ml peripheral blood sample was collected into PAXgene tubes and kept at -80 degrees C. Without any T cell sorting, total RNA was extracted from whole blood using the PAXgene blood miRNA kit on an automated QIAcube. Peripheral blood from monozygotic twin pairs concordant or discordant for inflammatory bowel disease was subjected to deep TCRalpha and TCRbeta repertoire profiling with unique molecular barcoding. Smoking habits were recorded for all twin pairs, with individuals classified as current, former or never smokers. Library preparation was by 5' RACE. For each TCR library, 3,500 to 4,000 ng of total RNA was used. For each sample, cDNA synthesis was carried out in eight separate reactions using SMARTScribe reverse transcriptase. During cDNA synthesis, unique molecular identifiers containing a 6-nucleotide sample barcode were introduced by template switching. Amplification of TCRalpha and TCRbeta cDNA involved two nested PCRs of approximately 17 and 9 cycles, and each PCR was followed by bead purification. Before amplification, the cDNA was treated with uracil DNA-glycosylase and purified using the QIAquick PCR purification kit. In the second PCR, Illumina TruSeq-compatible adapters and sample-specific barcodes were added. TapeStation and Qubit were used to check library quality and concentration, and 5 ng of each library was pooled. Sequencing of the pooled libraries was done on an Illumina HiSeq2500 single-index Rapid Run using custom sequencing primers and 2 x 100 bp reads. As for the original processing: PCR and sequencing errors were corrected by UMI-based consensus assembly using MiGEC version 1.2.6. V(D)J alignment, clonotype assembly and CDR3 extraction were performed with MiXCR version 2.1.1. Gene usage, clonotype sharing and MAIT/NKT TCR abundance were normalised by analysing the top 1000, 10 000 and 20 000 clonotypes per sample. Diversity was computed as the inverse Simpson index with the vegan R package after downsampling to 27 000 UMIs. Paired Mann-Whitney U tests were applied to discordant twin pairs, and Benjamini-Hochberg correction was used for multiple testing. TCRdb reprocessed the reads into one record per CDR3 protein sequence, lacking DNA. What appears here as the V and J calls and clone size reflects TCRdb's work, not the paper's. In this sample's table one finds fewer than 550,000 distinct CDR3 sequences. About 2.3% of the sample lies in the top ten.

Remarks on this clonotype: This clone's antigen is unknown.

The sample was blood. This receptor was taken from a human donor with ulcerative colitis or Crohn's disease, or a healthy co-twin of an affected twin (not recorded which). The chain is assembled from TRBV29-1 and TRBJ2-3; absent DNA, TCRdb's TRBD1 call cannot be checked. CDR3 sequence: CSEDRGGNTQYF.